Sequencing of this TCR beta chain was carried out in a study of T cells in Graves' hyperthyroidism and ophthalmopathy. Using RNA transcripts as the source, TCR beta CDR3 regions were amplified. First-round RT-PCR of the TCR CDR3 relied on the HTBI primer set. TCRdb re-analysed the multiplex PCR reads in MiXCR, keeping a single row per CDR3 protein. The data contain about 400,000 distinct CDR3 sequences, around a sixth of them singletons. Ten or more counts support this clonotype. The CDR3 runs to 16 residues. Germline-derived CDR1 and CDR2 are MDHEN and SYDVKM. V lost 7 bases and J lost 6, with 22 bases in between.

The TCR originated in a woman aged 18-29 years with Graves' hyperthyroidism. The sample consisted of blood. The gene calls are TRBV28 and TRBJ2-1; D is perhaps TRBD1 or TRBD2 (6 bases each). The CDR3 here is CASTPEGRGAPNEQFF. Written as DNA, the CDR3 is TGTGCCAGCACCCCAGAGGGTAGGGGGGCCCCCAATGAGCAGTTCTTC.